This TCR beta chain was captured by sequencing in a study of T cell changes during pregnancy in multiple sclerosis (dated by TCRdb to about 2019). Turning to the overall study: Changes in the T cell repertoire over the course of pregnancy were examined in this study in women with multiple sclerosis.

For this clone: The antigen it recognizes is unknown. There are no base qualities to consult, and no much larger clone falls within one base.

Libraries were constructed by the immunoSEQ multiplex PCR assay. Entries here come from immuneACCESS through TCRdb and include only in-frame sequences with V and J called. Some clones fail to appear in such tables; in the studies checked, an unresolved V gene covers under half of the shortfall, and the cause of the remainder is unknown. The sample profile shows about 80,000 clones; just over 90% of them were found once. About 2.5% of the sample is held by the ten biggest clonotypes. The CDR3 holds 14 amino acids from the cysteine to the phenylalanine. Only the CDR3 portion is preserved as DNA: 42 bases, with reading frame beginning at the first base. The germline ends are 15 bases apart after V is trimmed by 3 bases and J by 9 bases. In the germline V gene, CDR1 corresponds to WSHSY and CDR2 to SAAADI.

The rearrangement joined TRBV10-2 to TRBJ2-1; TRBD2 is a possible D gene, resting on 5 matching bases. This sample comprised peripheral blood, obtained before pregnancy. The clonotype was recovered from a female donor with multiple sclerosis, enrolled in a pregnancy study. The nucleotide sequence reads TGCGCCAGCAGTGATTGGCTCCCCGGAGGTGAGCAGTTCTTC. It translates to CASSDWLPGGEQFF.